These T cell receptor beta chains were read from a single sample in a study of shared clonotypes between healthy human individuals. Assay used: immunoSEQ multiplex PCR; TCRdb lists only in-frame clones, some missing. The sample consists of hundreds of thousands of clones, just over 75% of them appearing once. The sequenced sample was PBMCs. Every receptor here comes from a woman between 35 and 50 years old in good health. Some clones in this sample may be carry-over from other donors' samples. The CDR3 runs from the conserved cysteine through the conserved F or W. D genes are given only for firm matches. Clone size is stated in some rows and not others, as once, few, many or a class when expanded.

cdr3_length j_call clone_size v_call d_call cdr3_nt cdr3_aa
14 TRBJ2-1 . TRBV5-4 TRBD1 TGTGCCAGCAGCGGGACAGGGAGCCGCAATGAGCAGTTCTTC CASSGTGSRNEQFF
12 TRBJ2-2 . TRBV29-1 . TGCAGCGTTGAAGACCACACCGGGGAGCTGTTTTTT CSVEDHTGELFF
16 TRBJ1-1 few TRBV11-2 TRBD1 TGTGCCAGCAGGATCCCGGGACAGGGGCGAGACACTGAAGCTTTCTTT CASRIPGQGRDTEAFF
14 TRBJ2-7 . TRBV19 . TGTGCCAGTAGTATGAGGGGAAGGATATACGAGCAGTACTTC CASSMRGRIYEQYF
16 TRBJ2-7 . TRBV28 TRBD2 TGTGCCAGCAGTGAACCCTCTAGCGGGGGACGCGACGAGCAGTACTTC CASSEPSSGGRDEQYF
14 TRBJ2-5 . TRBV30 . TGTGCCTGGAGTCTTGGGCGGGGCCAAGAGACCCAGTACTTC CAWSLGRGQETQYF
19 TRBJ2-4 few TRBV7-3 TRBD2 TGTGCCAGCAGCTTAAAGTTGGGGGAGGGCCGTAGCGCCAAAAACATTCAGTACTTC CASSLKLGEGRSAKNIQYF
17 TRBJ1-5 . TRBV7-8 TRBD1 TGTGCCAGCAGCTTGGGGGAAGGGGGCTCTGTCAATCAGCCCCAGCATTTT CASSLGEGGSVNQPQHF
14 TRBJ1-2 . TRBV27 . TGTGCCAGCAGTTTCAGCAGCGGGGGTAGAGGCTACACCTTC CASSFSSGGRGYTF
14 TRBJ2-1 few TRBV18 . TGTGCCAGCTCCGCCACCTGGGGTGACAATGAGCAGTTCTTC CASSATWGDNEQFF
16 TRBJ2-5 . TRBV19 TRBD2 TGTGCCAGTAGCATCAGATTACGACTAGCGGAAGAGACCCAGTACTTC CASSIRLRLAEETQYF
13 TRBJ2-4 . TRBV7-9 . TGTGCCAGCAGCTTCTTCGGCGGAAACATTCAGTACTTC CASSFFGGNIQYF
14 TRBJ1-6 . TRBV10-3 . TGTGCCATCAGTGAGGGTCAATATAATTCACCCCTCCACTTT CAISEGQYNSPLHF
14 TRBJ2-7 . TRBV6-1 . TGTGCCAGCAGTGATTGGGACACGTCCTACGAGCAGTACTTC CASSDWDTSYEQYF
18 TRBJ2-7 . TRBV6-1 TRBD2 TGTGCCAGCAGTGAAGTCTTCCCGCGACTAGCGGAGGCCTACGAGCAGTACTTC CASSEVFPRLAEAYEQYF
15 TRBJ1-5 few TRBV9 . TGTGCCAGCAGCGTAGGCAGCAATAGCAATCAGCCCCAGCATTTT CASSVGSNSNQPQHF
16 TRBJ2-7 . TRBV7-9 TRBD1 TGTGCCAGCAGCTTAGCTTTAGGGACAGGGGGCGCGGTGCAGTACTTC CASSLALGTGGAVQYF
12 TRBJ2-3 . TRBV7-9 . TGTGCCAGCAGCTTAGGTAGTAATACGCAGTATTTT CASSLGSNTQYF
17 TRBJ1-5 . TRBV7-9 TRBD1 TGTGCCAGCAGCTCGTATTACGAGACAGGGGTTGGGCAGCCCCAGCATTTT CASSSYYETGVGQPQHF
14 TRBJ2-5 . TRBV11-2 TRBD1 TGTGCCAGCAGCGCAGGGACAGTTCAAGAGACCCAGTACTTC CASSAGTVQETQYF
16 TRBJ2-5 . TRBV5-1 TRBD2 TGCGCCAGCAGCAGAGGACTAGCGGGATCCCAAGAGACCCAGTACTTC CASSRGLAGSQETQYF
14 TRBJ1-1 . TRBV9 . TGTGCCAGCAGCGTAGATCCGACAGACACTGAAGCTTTCTTT CASSVDPTDTEAFF
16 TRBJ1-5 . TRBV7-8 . TGTGCCAGCAGCTCCTTGGCGGGGCTTGAGGGTCAGCCCCAGCATTTT CASSSLAGLEGQPQHF
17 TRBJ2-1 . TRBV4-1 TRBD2 TGCGCCAGCAGCCGCTCGGGACTAGCGGGAGACTACAATGAGCAGTTCTTC CASSRSGLAGDYNEQFF
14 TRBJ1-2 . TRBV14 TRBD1 TGTGCCAGCAGCCAAGGAAGACAGGGGTATGGCTACACCTTC CASSQGRQGYGYTF